A single sample gave rise to the 29 T cell receptor beta chains below, sequenced in a study of CD8 T cells in Susac syndrome (dated by TCRdb to the late 2010s). The receptor library was made with the immunoSEQ multiplex PCR assay. RNA was extracted with the RNeasy kit and roughly 0.45 to 1 ug was reverse transcribed using random hexamers. TCRdb cleaned the public reads at Q25 with fastp, built clones with MiXCR and kept in-frame beta chains. All rows with the same CDR3 protein become a single entry with the most common DNA and genes. For this sample the table gives 100,000 to 150,000 distinct CDR3 sequences, of which approximately 93% were detected only once. The top ten clones comprise roughly 0.3% of the sample. Sequencing input: CD8+ T cells from PBMCs. Source of these receptors: a human donor with multiple sclerosis.

The V gene is TRBV4-1, the J gene TRBJ2-7, with 9 bases matching TRBD1. Germline CDR1 and CDR2: MGHRA and YSYEKL. The CDR3 runs to 15 residues. The ends lost 3 bases at V and 5 bases at J; junction bases unmatched: 8. For the CDR3, the DNA is TGCGCCAGCAGCCAGGATTCAAGGACAGGGGACGAGCAGTACTTC. Protein sequence: CASSQDSRTGDEQYF.

The chain is built from TRBV27 and TRBJ2-3; D is unresolved. With 0 bases removed from V and 6 bases from J, the gap between germline ends came to 13 bases. The V gene's germline CDR1 is MNHEY and CDR2 SMNVEV (reference sequence). The CDR3 is made up of 15 amino acids. The CDR3 DNA sequence: TGTGCCAGCAGTTTATCTTCACTAAAAGTTGATACGCAGTATTTT. It translates to CASSLSSLKVDTQYF.

The gene calls are TRBV7-8 and TRBJ2-5, with D unclear. The V gene's germline CDR1 is SGHVS and CDR2 FQNEAQ. The CDR3 has 13 amino acids. The V and J ends lost 4 bases and 1 base respectively, with 7 bases between them. CDR3 amino acids: CASSSPVQETQYF. CDR3 coding DNA: TGTGCCAGCAGCTCCCCAGTCCAAGAGACCCAGTACTTC. Full variable domain (remainder filled in from reference TRBV7-8 and TRBJ2-5): GAGVSQSPRYKVAKRGQDVALRCDPISGHVSLFWYQQALGQGPEFLTYFQNEAQLDKSGLPSDRFFAERPEGSVSTLKIQRTQQEDSAVYLCASSSPVQETQYFGPGTRLLVL.

The chain carries TRBV19 and TRBJ2-2, with unresolved D. Trimming cost V 2 bases and J 0 bases, with 7 bases left between them. CDR1 is LNHDA, CDR2 SQIVND, per germline (reference sequence). CDR3 length: 15 residues. This CDR3 is CASSIRLTNTGELFF. The CDR3 DNA is TGTGCCAGTAGTATAAGGCTCACGAACACCGGGGAGCTGTTTTTT.

This rearrangement joins TRBV5-1 to TRBJ2-1; D is undetermined. V gave up 0 bases and J gave up 0 bases, with 4 bases separating them. CDR3 length: 14 amino acids. The germline CDR1 and CDR2 sequences are SGHRS and YFSETQ. DNA of the CDR3: TGCGCCAGCAGCTTGGCTCGCTCCTACAATGAGCAGTTCTTC. Protein product: CASSLARSYNEQFF.

The rearrangement uses TRBV27 and TRBJ2-2; D ambiguous. Germline CDR1 MNHEY, CDR2 SMNVEV (reference sequence). This CDR3 comprises 13 residues. V shed 5 bases and J shed 7 bases, with 11 bases lying between them. For the CDR3, the DNA is TGTGCCAGCAGTATCTTCTATGGCGGGGAGCTGTTTTTT. Encoded protein: CASSIFYGGELFF.

The chain has TRBV2 and TRBJ2-7, with unresolved D. CDR1 SNHLY and CDR2 FYNNEI come from the germline V gene. V lost 5 bases to trimming and J lost 5 bases, with 10 bases between them. The CDR3 runs to 12 residues. In DNA, the CDR3 is TGTGCCAGCAGTCTAGTTGGAAACGAGCAGTACGTC. It yields the protein CASSLVGNEQYV.

This chain links TRBV25-1 with TRBJ2-1; TRBD1 agrees at 8 bases. V shed 5 bases, J shed 9 bases, and the junction held 3 bases outside the gene matches. The CDR3 runs 12 residues. Germline lookup yields CDR1 MGHDK and CDR2 SYGVNS. CDR3 region: CASSQGAGEQFF. The CDR3 DNA follows: TGTGCCAGCAGTCAGGGGGCAGGTGAGCAGTTCTTC. The entire variable domain, with the rest obtained from reference TRBV25-1 and TRBJ2-1, is as follows: EADIYQTPRYLVIGTGKKITLECSQTMGHDKMYWYQQDPGMELHLIHYSYGVNSTEKGDLSSESTVSRIRTEHFPLTLESARPSHTSQYLCASSQGAGEQFFGPGTRLTVL.

The rearrangement joins TRBV6-1 to TRBJ2-7, with 8 bases matching TRBD1. The CDR3 is 16 residues long. Germline CDR1 MNHNS, CDR2 SASEGT. Germline trimming cut 8 bases from V and 3 bases from J; bases unmatched to any gene: 15. The CDR3 nucleotides read TGTGCCAGCCGGCCCCAGGACAGGGCCCCCTACTACGAGCAGTACTTC. Translated: CASRPQDRAPYYEQYF.

About this clonotype itself: The conserved closing phenylalanine or tryptophan is absent in this CDR3, likely reflecting a read error. The V gene is TRBV29-1, the J gene TRBJ2-3; TRBD2 agrees at 8 bases. J lost 3 bases, V lost 4 bases, and 24 bases had no gene match. The germline V gene has CDR1 SQVTM and CDR2 ANQGSEA. The CDR3 is 20 amino acids. CDR3 in amino acids: CSVGSSLVGGGRQKTDTQYL. The CDR3 bases are TGCAGCGTTGGGTCGTCACTTGTCGGGGGGGGAAGGCAGAAGACAGATACGCAGTATTTG.

The rearrangement joins TRBV20-1 to TRBJ2-5; 10 nucleotides agree with TRBD2. V shed 5 bases and J 5 bases; nucleotides not matched to a gene: 11. CDR1 and CDR2 from the germline V gene are DFQATT and SNEGSKA (reference sequence). This CDR3 has 15 residues. CDR3 nucleotide sequence: TGCAGTGCTCCAGCGGGGGGGCTGCGTGAGGAGACCCAGTACTTC. Translation gives CSAPAGGLREETQYF.

The chain is built from TRBV7-9 and TRBJ1-1; TRBD1 matches at 8 bases. This CDR3 spans 15 amino acids. The germline CDR1 and CDR2 sequences are SEHNR and FQNEAQ (reference sequence). V lost 1 base to trimming and J lost 0 bases; unmatched junction nucleotides: 1. CDR3 sequence (DNA): TGTGCCAGCAGCTTAGACAGGGGGATGAACACTGAAGCTTTCTTT. Protein sequence: CASSLDRGMNTEAFF.

The rearrangement uses TRBV6-5 and TRBJ2-7, with 10 bases lining up with TRBD1. The J segment lost 7 bases and the V segment lost 6 bases, leaving 9 bases of the junction unmatched. This CDR3 region has 14 residues. Germline V gene sequence: CDR1 MNHEY, CDR2 SVGAGI. The CDR3 DNA sequence: TGTGCCAGCAGCCCCGGGACAGGGGAGTTGGAGCAGTACTTC. Amino acids: CASSPGTGELEQYF.

The V and J genes are TRBV6-1 and TRBJ1-6; 7 bases are a match to TRBD1. V was pared by 5 bases and J by 7 bases, with 14 bases of the junction left unmatched. CDR1 and CDR2 (germline): MNHNS, SASEGT. This CDR3 spans 17 amino acids. The CDR3 sequence: CASSTGDIFSGNSPLHF. CDR3 in DNA: TGTGCCAGCAGTACAGGGGATATTTTTAGTGGCAATTCACCCCTCCACTTT.

The chain carries TRBV24-1 and TRBJ2-1; D remains unclear. CDR3 length: 12 residues. The V end lost 0 bases, the J end lost 13 bases, and 9 bases lay between the germline ends. CDR1 and CDR2 from the germline V gene are KGHDR and SFDVKD. The CDR3 region has the DNA TGTGCCACCAGTGATTTGGCTGGAACACAGTTCTTC. Translation gives CATSDLAGTQFF.

The chain links TRBV27 to TRBJ2-7, with 8 bases lining up with TRBD1. The CDR3 covers 16 residues. V dropped 5 bases and J dropped 3; count of bases not matched to a gene: 12. Germline V gene sequence: CDR1 MNHEY, CDR2 SMNVEV (reference sequence). The CDR3 region is CASSRAQGAGDYEQYF. In nucleotides, the CDR3 is TGTGCCAGCAGTCGGGCCCAGGGGGCGGGTGACTACGAGCAGTACTTC.

This clonotype was recorded a few times. The chain employs TRBV5-6 and TRBJ2-1, with D maybe TRBD2 (6 bases). The CDR3 spans 12 residues. Per germline, CDR1 SGHDT and CDR2 YYEEEE. V was trimmed by 0 bases and J by 10 bases, leaving 8 bases between them. The CDR3 protein is CASSLGAGEQFF. The CDR3 DNA reads as TGTGCCAGCAGCTTGGGCGCGGGGGAGCAGTTCTTC.

The V call is TRBV27, the J call TRBJ2-5, with a possible D match to TRBD1 (5 bases). From germline, CDR1 is MNHEY and CDR2 SMNVEV (reference sequence). The CDR3 contains 16 residues. Trimming took off 6 bases at V and 1 base at J, with 18 bases between the two ends. The CDR3 DNA follows: TGTGCCAGCAGCCCTATCCCCGGACACTTCCAAGAGACCCAGTACTTC. This sequence encodes CASSPIPGHFQETQYF.

This clonotype was seen a single time. This rearrangement joins TRBV12-3 or TRBV12-4 to TRBJ2-7, with a weak D call TRBD2 (5 bases). The CDR3 spans 15 residues. Trimming removed 6 bases at V and 2 bases at J, with 17 bases between. DNA for the CDR3: TGTGCCAGCAGCCTAACCGGGATGCCAACCTACGAGCAGTACTTC. The encoded protein is CASSLTGMPTYEQYF.

The gene calls are TRBV11-2 and TRBJ2-3; D unclear. Trimming cost V 4 bases and J 4 bases, with 9 bases left between them. This CDR3 is built from 13 residues. The germline CDR1 and CDR2 sequences are SGHAT and FQNNGV. This CDR3 is CASSYPPADTQYF. The CDR3 region has the DNA TGTGCCAGCAGCTACCCGCCCGCAGATACGCAGTATTTT.

The chain has TRBV9 and TRBJ2-2; possible D gene TRBD2, 6 bases. This CDR3 region has 16 residues. V lost 0 bases and J lost 4, with 13 bases in between. Germline V lookup: CDR1 SGDLS, CDR2 YYNGEE. This CDR3 is CASSVALGGGTGELFF. The CDR3 DNA reads TGTGCCAGCAGCGTAGCTCTCGGGGGAGGCACCGGGGAGCTGTTTTTT. The complete variable domain, with remaining parts taken from reference TRBV9 and TRBJ2-2, reads DSGVTQTPKHLITATGQRVTLRCSPRSGDLSVYWYQQSLDQGLQFLIQYYNGEERAKGNILERFSAQQFPDLHSELNLSSLELGDSALYFCASSVALGGGTGELFFGEGSRLTVL.

The V gene is TRBV6-6, the J gene TRBJ1-4; 9 nucleotides line up with TRBD1. The CDR3 has 14 residues. Trimming at V came to 6 bases and at J to 8 bases, leaving 7 bases not matched to a gene. Germline loops: CDR1 MNHNY, CDR2 SVGAGI (reference sequence). CDR3 region: CASRAPGQGEKLFF. CDR3 DNA: TGTGCCAGCAGGGCCCCGGGACAGGGAGAAAAACTGTTTTTT.

As to this clonotype: No conserved phenylalanine or tryptophan is present at the end of the CDR3, so a read error is the likely explanation. The chain joins TRBV12-3 or TRBV12-4 to TRBJ1-6; 12 bases are a match to TRBD1. This CDR3 has 15 residues. The V segment lost 5 bases and the J segment 9 bases; nucleotides outside the gene matches: 5. This chain's CDR3 is CASSPGQGARSPLHL. CDR3 bases: TGTGCCAGCAGTCCGGGACAGGGGGCTCGTTCACCCCTCCACCTT.

The J gene is TRBJ2-2, the V gene TRBV27; TRBD2 matches at 11 bases. Losses at the gene ends were 7 bases for V and 3 bases for J; bases not matched to a gene: 7. The CDR3 consists of 16 residues. Germline V CDR1 and CDR2: MNHEY, SMNVEV (reference sequence). The CDR3 region has the DNA TGTGCCAGCAATAGACTAGCGGGAACTCACACCGGGGAGCTGTTTTTT. Its protein is CASNRLAGTHTGELFF.

This rearrangement joins TRBV12-3 or TRBV12-4 to TRBJ1-5; no reliable D call. This CDR3 region has 16 residues. Trimming cost V 8 bases and J 3 bases, with 20 bases left between them. This CDR3 is CASQGSDGLYNQPQHF. For the CDR3, the DNA is TGTGCCAGCCAAGGCTCAGACGGGTTATACAATCAGCCCCAGCATTTT.

The V call is TRBV12-3 or TRBV12-4, the J call TRBJ1-2, with no clear D. This CDR3 is 12 amino acids long. The V end lost 6 bases, the J end lost 4 bases, and 9 bases lay between the germline ends. CDR3 protein: CASSPDRYGYTF. The CDR3 nucleotides are TGTGCCAGCAGCCCTGACCGCTATGGCTACACCTTC.

The rearrangement joins TRBV9 to TRBJ2-1, with D possibly matching TRBD2 (7 bases). In germline, CDR1 is SGDLS, CDR2 YYNGEE. V lost 4 bases to trimming and J lost 10 bases, with 21 bases between them. CDR3 size: 15 residues. CDR3 coding DNA: TGTGCCAGCAGCCCCGCGGGGGCGGGGGTGGGCGAGCAGTTCTTC. Its translation: CASSPAGAGVGEQFF.

The chain couples TRBV12-3 or TRBV12-4 to TRBJ2-7; D remains ambiguous. The CDR3 covers 13 residues. CDR3 in amino acids: CASSLGPSNEQYV. DNA of the CDR3: TGTGCCAGCAGTTTAGGGCCCTCCAACGAGCAGTACGTC.

V is TRBV13 and J is TRBJ2-1; weak D call: TRBD1 (6 bases). The germline CDR1 and CDR2 sequences are PRHDT and FYEKMQ (reference sequence). The CDR3 sequence is 14 residues long. The V end was cut by 1 base, the J end by 7 bases, with 11 bases between. This CDR3 is CASSLEGEKNEQFF. In DNA, the CDR3 is TGTGCCAGCAGCTTAGAGGGGGAGAAGAATGAGCAGTTCTTC.